There are a few counts of the clone carrying this T cell receptor beta chain. Its antigen is currently unknown. Germline lookup yields CDR1 SGHNT and CDR2 YENEEA. V trimming: 5 bases; J trimming: 6 bases; junction bases outside the gene matches: 3. The CDR3 consists of 15 residues. One entry per CDR3 protein results from TCRdb running MiXCR on the 5' RACE reads. The data contain just over 450,000 distinct CDR3 sequences, more than 13% of them singletons. The data were obtained in a study of identical twins. Study results and caveats: Within monozygotic twins, out-of-frame TCR alpha sharing was underestimated by the models. Less excess twin sharing appeared in beta out-of-frame sequences.

These same data were also listed under a study on yellow fever vaccine responses in identical twins.

The origin of this receptor is a woman aged 18-35 years in good health. Specimen: CD4+ T cells sorted from blood. The chain recombines TRBV11-3 with TRBJ2-3; 15 bases match TRBD2. CDR3 loop: CASSMGTSGRDTQYF. CDR3 coding DNA: TGTGCCAGCAGCATGGGGACTAGCGGGAGGGATACGCAGTATTTT.